Many counts were recorded for the clone carrying this TCR beta chain. This sample is drawn from a study of T-cell reconstitution after alpha-beta-depleted transplantation in children. CDR3 length: 15 residues. V lost 1 base and J lost 9, with 20 bases in between. The germline V gene has CDR1 SGHRS and CDR2 YFSETQ. Preparation of the TCRbeta library involved a method that used unique molecular identifiers. TCRdb analysed the PCR reads with MiXCR anew, one entry per CDR3 protein. The repertoire has around 250,000 distinct CDR3 sequences, roughly 7.7% of them found once; the top ten carry about 6.4%. The sequences come from PBMCs, mostly from graft donor cells, collected 180 days after TCRalphabeta/CD19-depleted stem cell transplant. The source of this sequence is a male patient younger than 18 who had a stem cell transplant for acute lymphoblastic leukemia, so the T cells may come from the graft donor. The gene calls are TRBV5-1 and TRBJ2-7, with a possible D match to TRBD1 (5 bases). The CDR3 DNA sequence: TGCGCCAGCAGCTTGCCAGGGCAGGGAAAGCGAGGGCAGTACTTC. Translated, it gives CASSLPGQGKRGQYF.